The source of this TCR beta chain is a study of beta chain features in type 1 diabetes. Study findings and constraints: Using cDNA template may skew counts toward highly expressing activated cells. When Type 1 diabetes patients were examined, their TCRB CDR3s proved moderately but significantly shorter in all four CD4+ subsets. Small HLA sub-analyses could not settle whether HLA shapes TCRB rearrangement.

Concerning this clone: The antigen is unknown.

Every bit of the isolated RNA underwent reverse transcription, so sequencing read expressed TCRB transcripts. Profiling relied on immunoSEQ multiplex PCR, and the TCRdb table lists in-frame clones only, not all of them. The sample lists some 640,000 clones, around 15% occurring once. This CDR3 has 13 amino acids. CDR1 is LNHNV, CDR2 YYDKDF, per germline (reference sequence). V dropped 0 bases and J dropped 12 bases, with 12 bases sitting between them. The source of this sequence is a man between 18 and 35 years old with type 1 diabetes. V gene TRBV15 combines with J gene TRBJ2-1; D is tentatively TRBD1 or TRBD2 (5 bases each). Material: naive CD4+ T cells from blood. The chain's CDR3 is CATSRDPPGAQFF. The CDR3 region has the DNA TGTGCCACCAGCAGAGATCCCCCCGGGGCGCAGTTCTTC.